The 14 T cell receptor beta chains reported below all come from one sample, sequenced in a study of blood T cell repertoires in COVID-19. TCRdb's copy holds only in-frame clones and misses some; the assay was immunoSEQ multiplex PCR. Here the sample spans around 250,000 clones, roughly 88% being singletons. The specimen sequenced was peripheral blood. The receptors were gathered from a woman older than 75 with COVID-19, enrolled during active disease.

The chain carries TRBV4-2 and TRBJ2-1; TRBD2 matches 7 bases. There are 17 residues in the CDR3. Germline values: CDR1 LGHNA, CDR2 YNFKEQ. The V gene end was trimmed by 1 base and the J gene end by 0 bases; junction bases not matched to a gene: 6. The CDR3 protein is CASSQVHGGSSYNEQFF. CDR3 nucleotide sequence: TGTGCCAGCAGCCAAGTTCATGGCGGGAGCTCCTACAATGAGCAGTTCTTC.

This chain links TRBV2 with TRBJ1-5, with D hard to call. Trimming left V 0 bases short and J 1 base short, with 13 bases between. The CDR3 runs 17 residues. Germline V gene lookup returns CDR1 SNHLY and CDR2 FYNNEI. CDR3 nucleotide sequence: TGTGCCAGCAGTGAAGCGAGACGGCCGGGGAGCAATCAGCCCCAGCATTTT. Translated: CASSEARRPGSNQPQHF.

The chain joins TRBV6-6 to TRBJ1-1, with 9 bases identical to TRBD1. Unmatched junction bases numbered 7, after V lost 5 bases and J lost 3 bases. The CDR3 has 15 residues. Germline-derived CDR1 and CDR2 are MNHNY and SVGAGI (reference sequence). The CDR3 spells CASSGRTGEDTEAFF. In DNA form, the CDR3 reads TGTGCCAGCAGTGGACGGACAGGGGAGGACACTGAAGCTTTCTTT.

This clone has a handful of counts. The V and J genes are TRBV7-9 and TRBJ1-5; 11 bases line up with TRBD1. J was trimmed by 3 bases and V by 5 bases; bases with no gene match: 6. Germline-derived CDR1 and CDR2 are SEHNR and FQNEAQ (reference sequence). This CDR3 contains 16 residues. For the CDR3, the DNA is TGTGCCAGCAGCGCCGGGACAGGGGGTTTCAATCAGCCCCAGCATTTT. Translated: CASSAGTGGFNQPQHF.

This chain uses TRBV6-2 or TRBV6-3 with TRBJ1-6; a possible D gene is TRBD1 (5 bases). CDR1 and CDR2 from the germline V gene are MNHEY and SVGEGT. There are 16 residues in the CDR3. The germline V and J ends were trimmed by 1 base and 2 bases, with 9 bases remaining between them. As DNA, the CDR3 is TGTGCCAGCAGTTACTACGACAGCACCTATAATTCACCCCTCCACTTT. Protein sequence: CASSYYDSTYNSPLHF.

The V and J genes are TRBV24-1 and TRBJ2-2, with a tentative D call TRBD1 (7 bases). Germline V gene sequence: CDR1 KGHDR, CDR2 SFDVKD. The CDR3 extends over 14 amino acids. V lost 9 bases, J lost 0 bases, and 10 bases lay in between. CDR3 in DNA: TGTGCCACCGGAGGGGGCTCGAACACCGGGGAGCTGTTTTTT. Translated, it gives CATGGGSNTGELFF.

The gene calls are TRBV28 and TRBJ2-1; D gene ambiguous. This CDR3 has 14 residues. Germline V gene sequence: CDR1 MDHEN, CDR2 SYDVKM. V lost 3 bases to trimming and J lost 2 bases, with 8 bases between them. CDR3 sequence (DNA): TGTGCCAGCAGTTTCGTCCAGGCCTACAATGAGCAGTTCTTC. Protein: CASSFVQAYNEQFF.

In its sample, this clone was seen a few times. V usage is TRBV6-2 or TRBV6-3 and J usage is TRBJ1-5; TRBD1 aligns across 9 bases. The germline V gene encodes CDR1 MNHEY and CDR2 SVGEGT. Unmatched junction bases numbered 6, after V lost 2 bases and J lost 1 base. This CDR3 region has 17 residues. DNA for the CDR3: TGTGCCAGCAGTTACCCGATGGGACAGGGAAGCAATCAGCCCCAGCATTTT. It is translated as CASSYPMGQGSNQPQHF.

V gene TRBV9 combines with J gene TRBJ1-2; D possibly corresponds to TRBD1 (6 bases). Trimming removed 1 base from V and 4 bases from J, with 8 bases in between. The CDR3 extends over 13 amino acids. Germline assignment: CDR1 SGDLS and CDR2 YYNGEE. The CDR3 nucleotides read TGTGCCAGCAGCGTAACAGGGACCTATGGCTACACCTTC. Encoded protein: CASSVTGTYGYTF. The full variable domain, with the rest looked up from reference TRBV9 and TRBJ1-2, is DSGVTQTPKHLITATGQRVTLRCSPRSGDLSVYWYQQSLDQGLQFLIQYYNGEERAKGNILERFSAQQFPDLHSELNLSSLELGDSALYFCASSVTGTYGYTFGSGTRLTVV.

The chain combines TRBV7-2 with TRBJ2-7; 9 bases map to TRBD2. Germline V gene data show CDR1 as SGHTA and CDR2 as FQGNSA. The ends lost 1 base at V and 4 bases at J; junction bases unmatched: 2. The CDR3 loop spans 14 amino acids. CDR3 sequence reads: CASSLVAGEYEQYF. DNA for the CDR3: TGTGCCAGCAGCTTAGTAGCGGGGGAATACGAGCAGTACTTC. The variable domain in full, completed from reference TRBV7-2 and TRBJ2-7, reads GAGVSQSPSNKVTEKGKDVELRCDPISGHTALYWYRQSLGQGLEFLIYFQGNSAPDKSGLPSDRFSAERTGGSVSTLTIQRTQQEDSAVYLCASSLVAGEYEQYFGPGTRLTVT.

The genes are TRBV10-3 and TRBJ2-2; 11 bases agree with TRBD2. The CDR3 covers 14 residues. Germline V gene sequence: CDR1 ENHRY, CDR2 SYGVKD. The junction had 1 base not matched to a gene; V was cut back by 7 bases and J by 3 bases. CDR3 region: CAIKLAGDTGELFF. In DNA form, the CDR3 reads TGTGCCATCAAACTAGCGGGGGACACCGGGGAGCTGTTTTTT.

The chain is built from TRBV24-1 and TRBJ2-3, with 9 nucleotides matching TRBD1. The CDR3 consists of 15 residues. Per germline, CDR1 KGHDR and CDR2 SFDVKD. V lost 5 bases, J lost 1 base, and 3 bases stayed unmatched. DNA for the CDR3: TGTGCCACCAGTGGGACAGGGGCGGGCACAGATACGCAGTATTTT. As protein: CATSGTGAGTDTQYF.

The rearrangement uses TRBV6-2 or TRBV6-3 and TRBJ2-1; 14 positions match TRBD2. This CDR3 is built from 15 residues. Trimming cost V 1 base and J 7 bases; bases outside gene matches: 0. Per germline, CDR1 MNHEY and CDR2 SVGEGT. CDR3 sequence (DNA): TGTGCCAGCAGTTACTGGACTAGCGGGGGGAATGAGCAGTTCTTC. This encodes CASSYWTSGGNEQFF.

The chain combines TRBV5-1 with TRBJ1-1; 7 nucleotides agree with TRBD1. The CDR3 is made up of 17 amino acids. The junction had 9 bases not matched to a gene; V was cut back by 0 bases and J by 1 base. The germline V gene has CDR1 SGHRS and CDR2 YFSETQ. CDR3 loop: CASSLDPGGMGNTEAFF. The CDR3 nucleotides are TGCGCCAGCAGCTTGGATCCAGGGGGTATGGGGAACACTGAAGCTTTCTTT. Full variable domain (rest looked up from reference TRBV5-1 and TRBJ1-1): KAGVTQTPRYLIKTRGQQVTLSCSPISGHRSVSWYQQTPGQGLQFLFEYFSETQRNKGNFPGRFSGRQFSNSRSEMNVSTLELGDSALYLCASSLDPGGMGNTEAFFGQGTRLTVV.